This entry concerns a single T cell receptor (beta chain). The data were obtained in a study of blood T cell repertoires in COVID-19. The V gene end was trimmed by 6 bases and the J gene end by 3 bases; junction bases not matched to a gene: 3. Germline V CDR1 and CDR2: MNHEY, SVGAGI. CDR3 length: 14 amino acids. Repertoires were generated with immunoSEQ multiplex PCR, while TCRdb's copy carries only in-frame clones and drops some. This table holds some 490,000 clones, roughly nine tenths found once. Enrollees, about 18 to 89 years old, lived in some 24 US areas. The sequenced sample consisted of PBMCs or T cells enriched from blood (not recorded which). This sequence joins TRBV6-5 and TRBJ2-7; 12 bases map to TRBD2. The sequence was obtained from a woman aged 55 to 70 who had recovered from COVID-19. The CDR3 spells CASRTLAGGYEQYF. CDR3 bases: TGTGCCAGCAGGACACTAGCGGGGGGCTACGAGCAGTACTTC.